The present T cell receptor beta chain was sequenced within a study of cytomegalovirus exposure and HLA in healthy donors. Study summary: A later analysis reported the 120 validation repertoires used the same platform as the approximately 670 first-cohort repertoires.

Only in-frame clones appear in the TCRdb table, and some are missing; sequencing was by immunoSEQ multiplex PCR. Of about 83,000 clones in the sample, about 96% were seen once. Germline CDR1 is SGHNT and CDR2 is YYREEE (reference sequence). V shed 9 bases and J 4 bases; nucleotides not matched to a gene: 9. This CDR3 is 13 amino acids long. This clone was seen just once. Antigen unknown. Points from the study as a whole: Many donors shared some public TCRs, even though most TCR sequences were rare.

A 120-subject validation cohort, separate from the approximately 610-subject first cohort, supplied the donors. Specimen: PBMCs. The receptor comes from a woman under 30 in good health and CMV-seronegative. The genes are TRBV5-4 and TRBJ1-1, with 7 bases matching TRBD1. DNA of the CDR3: TGTGCCACAAAGACGGGACAGCCCACTGAAGCTTTCTTT. Its translation: CATKTGQPTEAFF.